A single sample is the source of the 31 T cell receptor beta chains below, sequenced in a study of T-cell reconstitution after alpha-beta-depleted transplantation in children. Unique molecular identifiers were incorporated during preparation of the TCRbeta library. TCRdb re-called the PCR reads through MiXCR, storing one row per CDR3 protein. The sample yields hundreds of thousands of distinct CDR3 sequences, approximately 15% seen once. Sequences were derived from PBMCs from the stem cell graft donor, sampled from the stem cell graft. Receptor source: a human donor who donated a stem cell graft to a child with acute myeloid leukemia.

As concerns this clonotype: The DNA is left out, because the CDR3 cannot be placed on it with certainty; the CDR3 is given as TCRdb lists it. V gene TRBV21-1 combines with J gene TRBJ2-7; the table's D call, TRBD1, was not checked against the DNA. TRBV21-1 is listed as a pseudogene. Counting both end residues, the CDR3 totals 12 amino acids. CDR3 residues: CAVGGGAYEQYF.

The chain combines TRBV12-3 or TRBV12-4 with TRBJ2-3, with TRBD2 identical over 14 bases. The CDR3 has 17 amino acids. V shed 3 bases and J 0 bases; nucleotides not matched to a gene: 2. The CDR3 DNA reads TGTGCCAGCAGTTTGGGGACTAGCGGGGGTAGCACAGATACGCAGTATTTT. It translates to CASSLGTSGGSTDTQYF.

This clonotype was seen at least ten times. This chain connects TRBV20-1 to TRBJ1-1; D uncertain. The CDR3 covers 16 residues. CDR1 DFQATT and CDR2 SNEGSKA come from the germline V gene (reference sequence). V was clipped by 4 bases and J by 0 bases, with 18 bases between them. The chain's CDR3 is CSAIEVSWYMNTEAFF. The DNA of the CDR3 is TGCAGTGCTATCGAAGTCTCTTGGTATATGAACACTGAAGCTTTCTTT.

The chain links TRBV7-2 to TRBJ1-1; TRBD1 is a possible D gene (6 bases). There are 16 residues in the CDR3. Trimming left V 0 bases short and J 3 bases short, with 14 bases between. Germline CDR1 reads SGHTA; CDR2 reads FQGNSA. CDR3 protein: CASSLAGGAAYTEAFF. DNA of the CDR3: TGTGCCAGCAGCTTAGCGGGGGGGGCGGCGTACACTGAAGCTTTCTTT. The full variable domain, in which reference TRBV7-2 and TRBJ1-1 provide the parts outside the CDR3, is GAGVSQSPSNKVTEKGKDVELRCDPISGHTALYWYRQSLGQGLEFLIYFQGNSAPDKSGLPSDRFSAERTGGSVSTLTIQRTQQEDSAVYLCASSLAGGAAYTEAFFGQGTRLTVV.

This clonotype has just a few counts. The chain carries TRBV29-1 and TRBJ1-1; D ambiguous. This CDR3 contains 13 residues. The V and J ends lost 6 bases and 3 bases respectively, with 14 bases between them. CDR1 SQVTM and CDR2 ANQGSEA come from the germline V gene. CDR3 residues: CSVFSGVDTEAFF. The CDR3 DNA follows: TGCAGCGTGTTCTCCGGAGTGGACACTGAAGCTTTCTTT.

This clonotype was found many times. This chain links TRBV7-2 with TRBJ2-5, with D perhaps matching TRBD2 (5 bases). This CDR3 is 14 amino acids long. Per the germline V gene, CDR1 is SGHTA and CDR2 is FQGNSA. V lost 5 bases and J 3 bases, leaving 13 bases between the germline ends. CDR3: CASSASQWEETQYF. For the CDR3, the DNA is TGTGCCAGCAGCGCTAGCCAGTGGGAAGAGACCCAGTACTTC.

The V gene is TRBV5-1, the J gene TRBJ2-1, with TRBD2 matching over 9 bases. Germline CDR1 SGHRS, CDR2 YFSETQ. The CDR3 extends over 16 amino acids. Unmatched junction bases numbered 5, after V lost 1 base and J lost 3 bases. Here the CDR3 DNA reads TGCGCCAGCAGCTTGTTAGCGGGGGACGACTACAATGAGCAGTTCTTC. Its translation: CASSLLAGDDYNEQFF.

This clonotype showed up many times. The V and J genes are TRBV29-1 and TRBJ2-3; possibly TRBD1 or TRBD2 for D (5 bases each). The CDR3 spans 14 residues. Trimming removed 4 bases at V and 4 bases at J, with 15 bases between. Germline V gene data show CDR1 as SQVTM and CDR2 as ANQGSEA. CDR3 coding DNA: TGCAGCGTTGCTCACGGGGCAGACGCAGATACGCAGTATTTT. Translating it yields CSVAHGADADTQYF.

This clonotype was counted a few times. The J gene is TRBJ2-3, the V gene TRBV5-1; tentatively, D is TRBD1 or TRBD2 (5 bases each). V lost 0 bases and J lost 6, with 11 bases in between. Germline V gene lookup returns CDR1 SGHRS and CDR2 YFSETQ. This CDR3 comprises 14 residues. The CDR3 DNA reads TGCGCCAGCAGCTTGGAGGGGAGTCAGGATACGCAGTATTTT. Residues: CASSLEGSQDTQYF. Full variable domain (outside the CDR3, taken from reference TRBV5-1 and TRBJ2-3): KAGVTQTPRYLIKTRGQQVTLSCSPISGHRSVSWYQQTPGQGLQFLFEYFSETQRNKGNFPGRFSGRQFSNSRSEMNVSTLELGDSALYLCASSLEGSQDTQYFGPGTRLTVL.

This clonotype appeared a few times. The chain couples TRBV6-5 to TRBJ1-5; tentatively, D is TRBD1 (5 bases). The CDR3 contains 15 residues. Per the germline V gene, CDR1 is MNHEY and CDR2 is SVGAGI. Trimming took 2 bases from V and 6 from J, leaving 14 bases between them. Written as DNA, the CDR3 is TGTGCCAGCAGTTACCTAGAGGGGATGAGTCAGCCCCAGCATTTT. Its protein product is CASSYLEGMSQPQHF.

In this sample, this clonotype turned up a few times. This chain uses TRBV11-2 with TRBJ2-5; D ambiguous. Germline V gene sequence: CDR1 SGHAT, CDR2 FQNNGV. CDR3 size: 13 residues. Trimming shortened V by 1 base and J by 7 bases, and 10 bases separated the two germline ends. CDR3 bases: TGTGCCAGCAGCTTAGCCCTCCCTGGGACCCAGTACTTC. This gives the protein CASSLALPGTQYF.

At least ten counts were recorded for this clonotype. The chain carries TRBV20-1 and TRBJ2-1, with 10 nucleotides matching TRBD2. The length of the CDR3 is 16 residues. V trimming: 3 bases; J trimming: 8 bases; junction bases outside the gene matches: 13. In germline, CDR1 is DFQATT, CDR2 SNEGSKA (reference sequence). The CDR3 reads CSARARDPLAGDEQFF. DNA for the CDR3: TGCAGTGCTAGGGCCAGGGACCCGCTAGCGGGGGATGAGCAGTTCTTC.

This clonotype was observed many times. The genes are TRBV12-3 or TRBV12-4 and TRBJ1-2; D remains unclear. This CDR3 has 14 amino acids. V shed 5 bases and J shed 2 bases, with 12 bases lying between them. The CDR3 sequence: CASSGSSSNYGYTF. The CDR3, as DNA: TGTGCCAGCAGTGGTAGCTCGTCCAACTATGGCTACACCTTC.

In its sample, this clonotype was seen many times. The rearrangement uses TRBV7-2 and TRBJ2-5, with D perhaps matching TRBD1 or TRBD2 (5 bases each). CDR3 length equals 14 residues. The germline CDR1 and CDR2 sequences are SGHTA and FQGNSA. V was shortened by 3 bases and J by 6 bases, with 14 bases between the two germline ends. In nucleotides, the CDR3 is TGTGCCAGCAGCTTTATCGGGGCAGGACAGACCCAGTACTTC. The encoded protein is CASSFIGAGQTQYF.

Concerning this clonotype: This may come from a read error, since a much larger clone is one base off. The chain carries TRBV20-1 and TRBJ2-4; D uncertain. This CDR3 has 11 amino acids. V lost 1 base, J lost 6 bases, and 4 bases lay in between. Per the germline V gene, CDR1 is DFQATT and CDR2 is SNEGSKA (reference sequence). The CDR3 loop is CSARAGNIQYF. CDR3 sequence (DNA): TGCAGTGCTAGAGCAGGAAACATTCAGTACTTC.

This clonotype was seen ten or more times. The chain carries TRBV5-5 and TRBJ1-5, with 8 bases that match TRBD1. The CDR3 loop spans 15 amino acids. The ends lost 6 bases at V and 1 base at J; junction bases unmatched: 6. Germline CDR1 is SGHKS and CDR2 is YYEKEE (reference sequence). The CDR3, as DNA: TGTGCCAGCACCGACCGGGACAGGAGCAATCAGCCCCAGCATTTT. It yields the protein CASTDRDRSNQPQHF.

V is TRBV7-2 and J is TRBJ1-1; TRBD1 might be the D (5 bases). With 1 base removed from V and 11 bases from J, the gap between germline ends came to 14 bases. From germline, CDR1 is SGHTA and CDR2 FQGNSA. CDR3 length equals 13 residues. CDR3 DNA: TGTGCCAGCAGCTTAGTGTACCAGGGCAAGGCTTTCTTT. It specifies CASSLVYQGKAFF.

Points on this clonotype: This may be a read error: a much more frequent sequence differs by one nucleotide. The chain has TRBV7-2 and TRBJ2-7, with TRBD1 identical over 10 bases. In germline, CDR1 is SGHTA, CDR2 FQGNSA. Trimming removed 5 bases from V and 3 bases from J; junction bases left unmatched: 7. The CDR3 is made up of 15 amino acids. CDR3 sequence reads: CASSHTGTGVYEQYF. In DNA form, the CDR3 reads TGTGCCAGCAGCCACACCGGGACAGGGGTCTACGAGCAGTACTTC.

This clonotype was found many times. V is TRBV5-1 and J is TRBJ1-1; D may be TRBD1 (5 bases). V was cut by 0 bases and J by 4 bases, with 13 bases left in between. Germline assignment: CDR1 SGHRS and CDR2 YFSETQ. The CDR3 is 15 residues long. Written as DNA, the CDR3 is TGCGCCAGCAGCTTGGCAGTGGGAGGGACCACTGAAGCTTTCTTT. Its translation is CASSLAVGGTTEAFF.

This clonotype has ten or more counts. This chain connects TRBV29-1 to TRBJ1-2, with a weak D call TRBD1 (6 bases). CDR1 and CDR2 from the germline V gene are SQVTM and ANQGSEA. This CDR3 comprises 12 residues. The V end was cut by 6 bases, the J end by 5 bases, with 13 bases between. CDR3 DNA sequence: TGCAGCGTCCTACGGACAGATTATGGCTACACCTTC. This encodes CSVLRTDYGYTF.

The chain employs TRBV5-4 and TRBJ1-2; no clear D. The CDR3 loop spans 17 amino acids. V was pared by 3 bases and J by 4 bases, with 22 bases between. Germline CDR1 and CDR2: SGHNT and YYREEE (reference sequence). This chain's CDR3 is CASSYGKAVTAIYGYTF. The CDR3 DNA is TGTGCCAGCAGCTACGGGAAGGCAGTCACGGCCATCTATGGCTACACCTTC.

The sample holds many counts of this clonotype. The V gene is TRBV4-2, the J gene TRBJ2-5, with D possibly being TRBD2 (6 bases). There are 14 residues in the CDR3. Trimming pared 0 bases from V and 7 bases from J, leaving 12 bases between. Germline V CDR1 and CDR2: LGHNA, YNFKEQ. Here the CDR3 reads CASSQDSGQATQYF. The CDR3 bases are TGTGCCAGCAGCCAAGACAGCGGGCAGGCGACCCAGTACTTC.

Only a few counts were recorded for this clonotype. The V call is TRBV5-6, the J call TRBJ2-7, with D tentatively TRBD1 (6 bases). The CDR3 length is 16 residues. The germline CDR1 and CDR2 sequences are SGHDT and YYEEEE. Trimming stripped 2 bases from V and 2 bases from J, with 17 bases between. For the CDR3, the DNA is TGTGCCAGCAGCTTTTCGCTGGGGGCCTTAACCTACGAGCAGTACTTC. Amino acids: CASSFSLGALTYEQYF.

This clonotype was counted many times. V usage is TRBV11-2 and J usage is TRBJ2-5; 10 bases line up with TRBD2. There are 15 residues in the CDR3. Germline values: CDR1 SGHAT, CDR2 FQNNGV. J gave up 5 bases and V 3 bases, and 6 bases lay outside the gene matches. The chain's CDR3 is CASSFLAGAGETQYF. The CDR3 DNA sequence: TGTGCCAGCAGCTTTCTAGCGGGGGCGGGGGAGACCCAGTACTTC.

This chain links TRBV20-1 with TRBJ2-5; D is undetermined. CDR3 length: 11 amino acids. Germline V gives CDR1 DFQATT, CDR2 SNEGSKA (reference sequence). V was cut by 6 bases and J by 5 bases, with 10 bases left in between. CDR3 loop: CSAFGVETQYF. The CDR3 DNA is TGCAGTGCCTTCGGCGTCGAGACCCAGTACTTC.

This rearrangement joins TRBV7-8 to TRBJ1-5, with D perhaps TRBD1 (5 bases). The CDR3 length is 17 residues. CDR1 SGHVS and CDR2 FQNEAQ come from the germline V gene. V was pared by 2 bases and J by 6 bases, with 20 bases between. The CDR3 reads CASSLMSNTAGSQPQHF. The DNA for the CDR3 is TGTGCCAGCAGCTTAATGTCCAACACGGCAGGGAGTCAGCCCCAGCATTTT.

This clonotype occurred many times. The CDR3 region is CASSLTVMEKETQYF. CDR3 bases: TGCGCCAGCAGCTTGACAGTTATGGAAAAAGAGACCCAGTACTTC. V is TRBV5-1 and J is TRBJ2-5; D gene ambiguous. CDR1 SGHRS and CDR2 YFSETQ come from the germline V gene. The CDR3 is made up of 15 amino acids. Trimming stripped 1 base from V and 3 bases from J, with 13 bases between.

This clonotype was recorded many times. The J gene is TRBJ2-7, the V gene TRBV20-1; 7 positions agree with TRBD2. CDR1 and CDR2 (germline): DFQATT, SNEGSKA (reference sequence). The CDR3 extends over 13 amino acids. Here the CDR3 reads CSARRGGIYEQYF. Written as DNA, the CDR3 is TGCAGCGCCCGCCGGGGAGGGATTTACGAGCAGTACTTC.

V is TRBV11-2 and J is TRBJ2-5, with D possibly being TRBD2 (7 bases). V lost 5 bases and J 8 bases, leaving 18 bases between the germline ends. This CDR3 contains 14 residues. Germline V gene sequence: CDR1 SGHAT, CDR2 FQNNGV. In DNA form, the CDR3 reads TGTGCCAGCAGCCAAAGGGGGGGCAGAGCCACCCAGTACTTC. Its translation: CASSQRGGRATQYF.

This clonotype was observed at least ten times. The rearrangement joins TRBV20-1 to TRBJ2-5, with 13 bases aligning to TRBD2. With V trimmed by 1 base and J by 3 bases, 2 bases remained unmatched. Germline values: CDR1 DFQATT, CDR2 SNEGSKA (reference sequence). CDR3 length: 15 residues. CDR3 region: CSARGGLAGKETQYF. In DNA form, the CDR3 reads TGCAGTGCTAGAGGGGGACTAGCGGGAAAAGAGACCCAGTACTTC.

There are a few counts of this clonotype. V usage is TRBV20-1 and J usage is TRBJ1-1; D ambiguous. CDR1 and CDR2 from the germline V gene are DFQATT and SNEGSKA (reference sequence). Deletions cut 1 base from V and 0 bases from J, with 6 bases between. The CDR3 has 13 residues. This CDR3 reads CSARGMMNTEAFF. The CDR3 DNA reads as TGCAGTGCTAGAGGGATGATGAACACTGAAGCTTTCTTT.